This entry is about one TCR beta chain. This entry comes from a study of OX40 agonist ivuxolimab in advanced cancers. Germline V gives CDR1 MGHRA, CDR2 YSYEKL. The CDR3 contains 15 residues. After removal of 2 bases from V and 5 bases from J, the junction contained 4 bases not matched to a gene. TCRdb's copy holds only in-frame clones and misses some; the assay was immunoSEQ multiplex PCR. The sample consists of 90,000 or so clones, 89% of them appearing once. The genes are TRBV4-1 and TRBJ2-1, with 9 bases identical to TRBD2. Sample: CD4+ or CD8+ T cells sorted from blood, taken in a trial of the OX40 agonist ivuxolimab. The TCR sequence derives from an adult with an advanced solid tumor such as melanoma, head and neck, liver or kidney cancer. DNA of the CDR3: TGCGCCAGCAGCCAACCAGGACTAGCGCACAATGAGCAGTTCTTC. This translates into CASSQPGLAHNEQFF.